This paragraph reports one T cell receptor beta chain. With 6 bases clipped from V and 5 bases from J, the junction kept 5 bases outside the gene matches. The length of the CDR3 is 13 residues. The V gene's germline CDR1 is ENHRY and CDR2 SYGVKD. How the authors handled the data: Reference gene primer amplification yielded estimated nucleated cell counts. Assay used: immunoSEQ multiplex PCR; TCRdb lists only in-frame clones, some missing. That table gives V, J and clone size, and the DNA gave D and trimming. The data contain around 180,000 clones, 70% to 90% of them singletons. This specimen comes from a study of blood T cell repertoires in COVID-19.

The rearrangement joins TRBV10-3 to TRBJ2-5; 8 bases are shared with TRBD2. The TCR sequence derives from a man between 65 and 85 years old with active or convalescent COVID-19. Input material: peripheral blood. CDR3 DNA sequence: TGTGCCATCAGCCAGCGGGAGTCGGAGACCCAGTACTTC. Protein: CAISQRESETQYF.